Each of the 26 T cell receptor beta chains below was sequenced from the same sample in a study of Ad26.COV2.S vaccination and SARS-CoV-2 variants. Indicated treatment: some 19 received Ad26.COV2.S at low or high dose, single or two shots; 5 received placebo; per-sample allocation not given. On day 63 after the first injection, vaccine and placebo recipients gave samples. Here immunoSEQ multiplex PCR was the method, and the copy in TCRdb shows in-frame clones only, minus some. Seen here are 200,000 to 250,000 clones, approximately 87% observed once, and the top ten hold roughly a tenth. Sequenced material: peripheral blood, taken in a trial of Ad26.COV2.S vaccine versus placebo. These receptors were obtained from a person between 18 and 65 years old who received the Ad26.COV2.S COVID-19 vaccine or a placebo.

The count of this clone is one. The CDR3 DNA follows: TGTGCCAGCAGCCCACAGGGGAACACCGGGGAGCTGTTTTTT. Translation: CASSPQGNTGELFF. This chain links TRBV11-3 with TRBJ2-2; D may be TRBD1 (6 bases). Trimming cost V 5 bases and J 1 base, with 8 bases left between them. This CDR3 region has 14 residues. Per the germline V gene, CDR1 is SGHNT and CDR2 is YENEEA.

CDR3 nucleotides: TGCAGCGTTGAAGGGCAACAGGGTGTTGCTGATGGCTACACCTTC. As protein: CSVEGQQGVADGYTF. The chain uses TRBV29-1 and TRBJ1-2; D might be TRBD1 (6 bases). The CDR3 totals 15 residues. Between the trimmed V and J ends, which lost 1 base and 6 bases, there was a span of 18 bases. Germline V gene data show CDR1 as SQVTM and CDR2 as ANQGSEA.

V gene TRBV7-2 combines with J gene TRBJ2-2; 7 bases line up with TRBD1. The CDR3 contains 17 residues. Germline CDR1 reads SGHTA; CDR2 reads FQGNSA. Trimming removed 0 bases from V and 0 bases from J; junction bases left unmatched: 4. The chain's CDR3 is CASSLARGTANTGELFF. The CDR3 DNA reads as TGTGCCAGCAGCTTAGCGAGAGGGACAGCGAACACCGGGGAGCTGTTTTTT.

The chain uses TRBV15 and TRBJ1-2, with 9 bases identical to TRBD1. Germline V gene lookup returns CDR1 LNHNV and CDR2 YYDKDF (reference sequence). Germline trimming cut 5 bases from V and 2 bases from J; bases unmatched to any gene: 3. The CDR3 sequence is 14 residues long. The CDR3 bases are TGTGCCACCAGCGCTGGGACAGGGAACTATGGCTACACCTTC. Residues: CATSAGTGNYGYTF.

The rearrangement uses TRBV19 and TRBJ1-5, with unresolved D. Germline-derived CDR1 and CDR2 are LNHDA and SQIVND (reference sequence). V shed 5 bases and J shed 4 bases, with 21 bases lying between them. The CDR3 extends over 17 amino acids. Here the CDR3 DNA reads TGTGCCAGTAGTCCCCGGCATAGGGTGGGCAGGAATCAGCCCCAGCATTTT. This gives the protein CASSPRHRVGRNQPQHF.

CDR3 protein: CAISSDSSYEQYF. The CDR3 DNA reads as TGTGCCATCAGTTCCGACAGCTCCTACGAGCAGTACTTC. The chain is built from TRBV10-3 and TRBJ2-7; D is perhaps TRBD1 (5 bases). V was cut by 5 bases and J by 0 bases, with 8 bases left in between. The CDR3 consists of 13 residues. Per germline, CDR1 ENHRY and CDR2 SYGVKD.

This chain uses TRBV29-1 with TRBJ2-7; 9 nucleotides align to TRBD2. There are 13 residues in the CDR3. CDR1 and CDR2 (germline): SQVTM, ANQGSEA. Losses at the gene ends were 5 bases for V and 2 bases for J; bases not matched to a gene: 4. The CDR3 nucleotides read TGCAGCGTTATAGCGGGAGACGCCTACGAGCAGTACTTC. Residues: CSVIAGDAYEQYF.

This clone occurred a few times. The chain is built from TRBV11-2 and TRBJ2-2, with D perhaps being TRBD1 or TRBD2 (6 bases each). CDR3 length: 17 amino acids. Trimming shortened V by 5 bases and J by 5 bases, and 21 bases separated the two germline ends. CDR1 SGHAT and CDR2 FQNNGV come from the germline V gene. In DNA form, the CDR3 reads TGTGCCAGCAGCCCCGTTTCGGGGGCCCTTAGGACCGGGGAGCTGTTTTTT. It is translated as CASSPVSGALRTGELFF.

This chain connects TRBV5-1 to TRBJ1-1, with a tentative D call TRBD1 (5 bases). The CDR3 contains 14 residues. The germline V gene has CDR1 SGHRS and CDR2 YFSETQ. Trimming removed 3 bases at V and 3 bases at J, with 12 bases between. The CDR3 loop is CASSSQGGDTEAFF. The CDR3, as DNA: TGCGCCAGCAGCTCCCAGGGAGGCGACACTGAAGCTTTCTTT.

This chain uses TRBV3-1 (or the pseudogene TRBV3-2) with TRBJ1-3, with 8 bases aligning to TRBD1. V shed 3 bases, J shed 4 bases, and the junction held 5 bases outside the gene matches. Germline CDR1 LGHDT, CDR2 YNNKEL (reference sequence). The CDR3 is 15 amino acids. CDR3 amino acids: CASSHGRGLGNTIYF. The CDR3 DNA is TGTGCCAGCAGCCACGGCAGGGGGCTAGGAAACACCATATATTTT.

The chain is built from TRBV7-2 and TRBJ2-5; 11 nucleotides match TRBD1. J lost 4 bases, V lost 4 bases, and 2 bases had no gene match. Germline assignment: CDR1 SGHTA and CDR2 FQGNSA. The CDR3 runs 14 residues. CDR3 region: CASSSDRGRETQYF. DNA for the CDR3: TGTGCCAGCAGCTCGGACAGGGGGCGAGAGACCCAGTACTTC.

This clone was counted between two and nine times. The CDR3 loop is CSATSGPYNEQFF. The CDR3 DNA reads TGCAGCGCCACTAGCGGACCTTACAATGAGCAGTTCTTC. The chain recombines TRBV29-1 with TRBJ2-1; TRBD2 aligns across 8 bases. With 7 bases clipped from V and 4 bases from J, the junction kept 6 bases outside the gene matches. In germline, CDR1 is SQVTM, CDR2 ANQGSEA. This CDR3 is built from 13 residues.

V and J are TRBV9 and TRBJ2-5, with a possible D match to TRBD2 (5 bases). Germline loops: CDR1 SGDLS, CDR2 YYNGEE. Between the trimmed V and J ends, which lost 3 bases and 0 bases, there was a span of 18 bases. This CDR3 region has 17 residues. In nucleotides, the CDR3 is TGTGCCAGCAGCGCCTCCCCGGCGGACTTTTACCAAGAGACCCAGTACTTC. It yields the protein CASSASPADFYQETQYF.

The chain links TRBV28 to TRBJ1-1, with a weak D call TRBD1 (5 bases). Germline V gives CDR1 MDHEN, CDR2 SYDVKM. The CDR3 has 13 residues. With 3 bases removed from V and 7 bases from J, the gap between germline ends came to 12 bases. The CDR3 spells CASSFITGIEAFF. As DNA, the CDR3 is TGTGCCAGCAGTTTTATCACAGGCATTGAAGCTTTCTTT.

The chain couples TRBV27 to TRBJ1-2, with unresolved D. Germline-derived CDR1 and CDR2 are MNHEY and SMNVEV (reference sequence). Trimming cost V 0 bases and J 8 bases, with 10 bases left between them. The CDR3 runs 13 residues. Here the CDR3 reads CASSLSGFYGYTF. Written as DNA, the CDR3 is TGTGCCAGCAGTTTATCTGGTTTTTACGGCTACACCTTC.

This sequence joins TRBV6-4 and TRBJ2-1, with 8 bases aligning to TRBD2. The CDR3 totals 18 residues. Germline V gene data show CDR1 as MRHNA and CDR2 as SNTAGT. Unmatched junction bases numbered 19, after V lost 8 bases and J lost 4 bases. In DNA, the CDR3 is TGTGCCAGCGGACGACAACATGCGGCGGGGGGTAGGTACAATGAGCAGTTCTTC. It specifies CASGRQHAAGGRYNEQFF.

The chain links TRBV13 to TRBJ2-5; 7 bases align to TRBD2. CDR1 and CDR2 from the germline V gene are PRHDT and FYEKMQ (reference sequence). J gave up 5 bases and V 1 base, and 10 bases lay outside the gene matches. This CDR3 has 16 residues. The CDR3 bases are TGTGCCAGCAGCTTAGCGACTAGCAGGAGAGGGGAGACCCAGTACTTC. Its translation: CASSLATSRRGETQYF.

This chain joins TRBV11-2 and TRBJ1-4; possible D gene TRBD1, 5 bases. The germline V gene has CDR1 SGHAT and CDR2 FQNNGV. CDR3 size: 16 residues. V gave up 0 bases and J gave up 11 bases, with 19 bases separating them. CDR3 DNA sequence: TGTGCCAGCAGCTTAGAAGGGGCCGGATCATCCGGGAAACTGTTTTTT. This gives the protein CASSLEGAGSSGKLFF. Looking up the rest from reference TRBV11-2 and TRBJ1-4 gives the full variable domain: EAGVAQSPRYKIIEKRQSVAFWCNPISGHATLYWYQQILGQGPKLLIQFQNNGVVDDSQLPKDRFSAERLKGVDSTLKIQPAKLEDSAVYLCASSLEGAGSSGKLFFGSGTQLSVL.

As concerns this clone: The identical CDR3 is also encoded by other nucleotide sequences in the sample. The chain carries TRBV10-3 and TRBJ1-2; D ambiguous. Trimming took off 3 bases at V and 8 bases at J, with 7 bases between the two ends. This CDR3 is built from 11 residues. CDR1 and CDR2 (germline): ENHRY, SYGVKD. DNA for the CDR3: TGTGCCATCAGTGATCCCGGGGGCTACACCTTC. Residues: CAISDPGGYTF.

The rearrangement links TRBV28 to TRBJ1-1; TRBD1 matches 8 bases. The length of the CDR3 is 13 residues. V dropped 10 bases and J dropped 0; count of bases not matched to a gene: 4. The germline V gene encodes CDR1 MDHEN and CDR2 SYDVKM. This CDR3 is CATDRGMNTEAFF. CDR3 DNA sequence: TGTGCCACTGACAGGGGCATGAACACTGAAGCTTTCTTT.

This chain links TRBV24-1 with TRBJ2-1, with TRBD2 as a possible D gene (5 bases). This CDR3 comprises 11 residues. Germline CDR1 is KGHDR and CDR2 is SFDVKD. Trimming removed 5 bases from V and 9 bases from J, with 7 bases in between. The CDR3 region has the DNA TGTGCCACCAGTGGAGGGTTTGAGCAGTTCTTC. Its protein is CATSGGFEQFF.

The chain combines TRBV28 with TRBJ2-5; either TRBD1 or TRBD2 may fit D (5 bases each). Trimming shortened V by 10 bases and J by 2 bases, and 17 bases separated the two germline ends. The CDR3 length is 14 residues. The V gene's germline CDR1 is MDHEN and CDR2 SYDVKM. The CDR3 nucleotides read TGTGCCATTTCTCTCCGGGACGATCAAGAGACCCAGTACTTC. It encodes CAISLRDDQETQYF.

The chain recombines TRBV5-1 with TRBJ2-7; a possible D gene is TRBD2 (6 bases). Looked up from germline, CDR1 is SGHRS and CDR2 is YFSETQ. The CDR3 is made up of 13 amino acids. Trimming took off 2 bases at V and 1 base at J, with 7 bases between the two ends. The CDR3 spells CASSFGTSYEQYF. DNA of the CDR3: TGCGCCAGCAGCTTTGGGACTTCCTACGAGCAGTACTTC.

To note about this clone: Within the sample, other DNA sequences also encode this same CDR3. The V and J genes are TRBV12-3 or TRBV12-4 and TRBJ1-2; tentative D call: TRBD1 (6 bases). V lost 3 bases, J lost 4 bases, and 9 bases lay in between. The CDR3 runs 13 residues. The DNA of the CDR3 is TGTGCCAGCAGTTTCCCCAGGGGCTATGGCTACACCTTC. It yields the protein CASSFPRGYGYTF.

The chain links TRBV7-2 to TRBJ2-7; D remains unclear. Germline assignment: CDR1 SGHTA and CDR2 FQGNSA. There are 15 residues in the CDR3. Between the trimmed V and J ends, which lost 1 base and 0 bases, there was a span of 10 bases. The CDR3 DNA reads TGTGCCAGCAGCTTAGACGCAGGCCTCTCCTACGAGCAGTACTTC. Translation gives CASSLDAGLSYEQYF.

This clone was observed a few times. The J gene is TRBJ2-1, the V gene TRBV28; TRBD2 aligns across 8 bases. In germline, CDR1 is MDHEN, CDR2 SYDVKM. The CDR3 contains 16 residues. V gave up 5 bases and J gave up 0 bases; unmatched junction bases: 6. The CDR3 sequence is CASSPTSVTSYNEQFF. The DNA for the CDR3 is TGTGCCAGCAGTCCGACTAGCGTCACCTCCTACAATGAGCAGTTCTTC.